This entry is about one TCR beta chain. Its antigen remains unidentified. Base qualities were left out, and no much larger clone turns up one base away. The treatment or condition label of this sample denotes: around 19 received Ad26.COV2.S at low or high dose, single or two shots; 5 received placebo; per-sample allocation not given. For vaccine and placebo recipients, repertoires were sequenced using samples collected on day 63 after the first injection. In Cohort 1b, roughly 26 adults aged 18-55 years were enrolled at a single site in Boston, USA, between 29 July and 7 August 2020. Ad26.COV2.S was a replication-incompetent adenovirus type 26 vector that expressed a prefusion-stabilized SARS-CoV-2 spike protein derived from the original Wuhan strain. From the cysteine up to the phenylalanine, the CDR3 has a length of 14 residues. Solely the CDR3 DNA is kept, with 42 bases framed from the first base. V is shortened by 0 bases, J by 4 bases, and the region joining them spans 7 bases. As encoded in the germline V gene, CDR1 is MNHEY while CDR2 is SVGAGI.

The immunoSEQ Assay was the method used to sequence TCRbeta CDR3 regions. After extraction, genomic DNA underwent amplification by bias-controlled multiplex PCR, followed by high-throughput sequencing. The authors' pipeline ran thus. Collapsing and filtering of sequences were performed to quantify the absolute abundance of each unique TCRbeta CDR3 region. T cell fraction was estimated by normalizing TCRbeta template counts to usable DNA, which was measured by amplifying reference genes present in all nucleated cells. Repertoire TCRs were annotated as SARS-CoV-2-specific when V gene, CDR3 amino acid sequence and J gene were exactly matched to a known reactive TCR set. The reference SARS-CoV-2 TCR set came from MIRA and was filtered for enrichment in COVID-19-positive ImmuneCODE repertoires, removing public or cross-reactive TCRs. Based on the MIRA antigens, annotated TCRs were further analysed at the level of specific ORF or position within ORF. Breadth was defined as the number of annotated unique rearrangements divided by the total number of unique productive rearrangements, and depth was defined as the summed frequency of the annotated unique rearrangements. Group comparisons of TCR breadth used two-sided Wilcoxon rank-sum tests. In its TCRdb copy, this immuneACCESS table keeps in-frame sequences only and misses some clones. Where compared with another copy, unresolved V genes explain less than half of these, and the others have no known cause. V, J and clone size derive from that table, while D and trimming were established from the DNA sequence. The sample table holds 400,000 to 450,000 clones, of which approximately 92% were seen once. The ten largest account for less than 2% of the sample.

The sample comes from a study of Ad26.COV2.S vaccination and SARS-CoV-2 variants (dated by TCRdb to 2020 to 2023). Study-wide context: Vaccine-arm donors were drawn from COV1001, a multicentre, randomized, double-blind, placebo-controlled phase I-IIa trial of Ad26.COV2.S in healthy adults. Investigators did not know the trial group allocation while performing experiments and assessing outcomes. Ad26.COV2.S was given intramuscularly at 5x10^10 or 1x10^11 viral particles, as a single shot or as two shots 56 days apart. Trial participants were randomized into five groups of five: low-dose or high-dose Ad26.COV2.S given once or twice, or placebo on both occasions. A total of 32 samples were included in the TCR-sequenced set, comprising some 20 Ad26.COV2.S vaccine recipients, 5 placebo recipients and 8 SARS-CoV-2 convalescent individuals. Sequencing of the TCRbeta repertoire served to evaluate the specificity and breadth of SARS-CoV-2-reactive T cell receptors following Ad26.COV2.S vaccination. General conclusions and limits of the study: Vaccine and placebo recipients had similar non-spike TCR breadth, a finding consistent with the vaccine containing only spike. After vaccination, substantial breadth of spike-specific CD8+ and CD4+ T cell responses was reported. It was noted by the authors that total T cell responses may have been underestimated by the TCR breadth and depth analyses. The study lacked the statistical power to compare responses across vaccine doses or regimens. Compared with placebo recipients, Ad26.COV2.S recipients showed higher spike-specific TCR breadth (P = 0.0014).

The specimen comprised peripheral blood, sampled in a trial of Ad26.COV2.S vaccine versus placebo. The receptor was isolated from a person aged 18 to 65 who received the Ad26.COV2.S COVID-19 vaccine or a placebo. The V and J segments used are TRBV6-5 and TRBJ1-5; the D gene lacks a confident call. The CDR3 amino acid sequence is: CASSYSMWNQPQHF. The DNA reads as follows: TGTGCCAGCAGTTACTCGATGTGGAATCAGCCCCAGCATTTT.